This note documents a single T cell receptor (beta chain) sequence. Losses at the gene ends were 5 bases for V and 3 bases for J; bases not matched to a gene: 8. The CDR3 spans 16 residues. Germline CDR1 is SGHRS and CDR2 is YFSETQ. This record comes from a study of blood T cell repertoires in COVID-19. Study-level background: Acute and convalescent COVID-19 specimens originated in the United States, Italy and Spain. T cells, B-cell-depleted T cells, or PBMCs provided the cDNA or gDNA that served as material.

Original data processing: Quantification of nucleated cells was approximated via reference gene primer amplification. Here immunoSEQ multiplex PCR was the method, and the copy in TCRdb shows in-frame clones only, minus some. That table is the source of V, J and clone size, and D and trimming were worked out from the DNA. This table holds nearly 350,000 clones, over 70% found once. Sequencing was carried out using peripheral blood. This sequence joins TRBV5-1 and TRBJ2-2, with 9 nucleotides matching TRBD2. This clonotype was sampled from a man aged 25-45 years with active or convalescent COVID-19. This CDR3 reads CASSLAGRSDTGELFF. For the CDR3, the DNA is TGCGCCAGCAGTCTAGCGGGGAGGTCGGACACCGGGGAGCTGTTTTTT.